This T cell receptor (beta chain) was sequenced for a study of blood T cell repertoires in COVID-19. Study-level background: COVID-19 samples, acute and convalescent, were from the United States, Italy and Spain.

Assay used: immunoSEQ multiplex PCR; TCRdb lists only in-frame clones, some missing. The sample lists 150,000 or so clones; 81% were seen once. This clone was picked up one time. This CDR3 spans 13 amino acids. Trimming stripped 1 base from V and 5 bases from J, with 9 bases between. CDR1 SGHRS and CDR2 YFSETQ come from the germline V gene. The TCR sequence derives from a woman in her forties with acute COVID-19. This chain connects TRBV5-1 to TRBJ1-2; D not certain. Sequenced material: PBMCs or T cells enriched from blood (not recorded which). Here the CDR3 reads CASSLSAIYGYTF. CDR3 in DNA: TGCGCCAGCAGCTTGTCAGCGATTTATGGCTACACCTTC.